The sequence of this T cell receptor beta chain was determined in a study of blood T cell repertoires in COVID-19. Study at large: COVID-19 samples, acute and convalescent, were from the United States, Italy and Spain. PBMCs, B-cell-depleted T cells, or T cells were the source of the cDNA or gDNA that made up the material.

The V and J ends lost 0 bases and 6 bases, in that order; junction bases with no gene match: 2. The CDR3 has 15 amino acids. Germline V gene sequence: CDR1 MNHEY, CDR2 SVGAGI. How the authors handled the data: Cell counts per sample came from amplifying reference gene primers. TCRdb's copy holds only in-frame clones and misses some; the assay was immunoSEQ multiplex PCR. That table gives V, J and clone size, and the DNA gave D and trimming. The sample yields approximately 300,000 clones, around 89% seen once. The chain recombines TRBV6-5 with TRBJ2-1, with 10 positions matching TRBD1. The specimen was peripheral blood. The clonotype comes from a woman aged 45-59 years with active or convalescent COVID-19. CDR3 region: CASSYSDRGFNEQFF. CDR3 coding DNA: TGTGCCAGCAGTTACTCGGACAGGGGGTTCAATGAGCAGTTCTTC.